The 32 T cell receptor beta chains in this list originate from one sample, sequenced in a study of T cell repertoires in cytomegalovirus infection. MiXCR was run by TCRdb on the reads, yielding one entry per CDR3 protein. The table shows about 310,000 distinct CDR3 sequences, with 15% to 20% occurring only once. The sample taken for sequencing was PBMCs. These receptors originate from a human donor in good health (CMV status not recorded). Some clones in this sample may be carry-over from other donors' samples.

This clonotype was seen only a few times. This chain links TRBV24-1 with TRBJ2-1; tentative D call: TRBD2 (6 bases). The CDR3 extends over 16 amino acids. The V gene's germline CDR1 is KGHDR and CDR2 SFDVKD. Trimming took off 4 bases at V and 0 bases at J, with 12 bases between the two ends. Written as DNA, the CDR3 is TGTGCCACCAGTGACCGGGACGGGAGCTCCTACAATGAGCAGTTCTTC. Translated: CATSDRDGSSYNEQFF.

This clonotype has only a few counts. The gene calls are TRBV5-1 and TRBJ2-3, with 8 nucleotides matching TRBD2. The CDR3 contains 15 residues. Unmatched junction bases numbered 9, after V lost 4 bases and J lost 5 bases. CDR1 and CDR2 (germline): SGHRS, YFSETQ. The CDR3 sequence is CASSIRGGPGDTQYF. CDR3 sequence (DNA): TGCGCCAGCAGCATCCGCGGGGGGCCGGGAGATACGCAGTATTTT.

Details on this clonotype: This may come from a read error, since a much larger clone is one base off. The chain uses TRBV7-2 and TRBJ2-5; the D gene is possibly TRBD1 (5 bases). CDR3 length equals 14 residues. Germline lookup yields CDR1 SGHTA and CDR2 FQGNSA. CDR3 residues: CASSRQQAVETQNF. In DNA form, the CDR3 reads TGTGCCAGCAGCCGGCAACAGGCCGTAGAGACCCAGAACTTC.

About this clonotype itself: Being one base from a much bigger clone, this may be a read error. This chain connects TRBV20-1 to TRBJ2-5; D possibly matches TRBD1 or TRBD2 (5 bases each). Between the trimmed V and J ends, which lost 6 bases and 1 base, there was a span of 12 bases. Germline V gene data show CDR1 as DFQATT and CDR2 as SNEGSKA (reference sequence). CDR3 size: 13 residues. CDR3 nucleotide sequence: TGCAGTGCGGGAGACAGCTTCCAAGAGACCCAGTACTTC. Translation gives CSAGDSFQETQYF.

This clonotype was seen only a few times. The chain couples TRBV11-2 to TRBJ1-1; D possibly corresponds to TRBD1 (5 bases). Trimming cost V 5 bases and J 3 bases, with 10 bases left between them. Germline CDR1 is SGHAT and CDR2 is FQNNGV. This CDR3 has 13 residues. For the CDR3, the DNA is TGTGCCAGCAGCGCCAGGGACGACACTGAAGCTTTCTTT. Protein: CASSARDDTEAFF.

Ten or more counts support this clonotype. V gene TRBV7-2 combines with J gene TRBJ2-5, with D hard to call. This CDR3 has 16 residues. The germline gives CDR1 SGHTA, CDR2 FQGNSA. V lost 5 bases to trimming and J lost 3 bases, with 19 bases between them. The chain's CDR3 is CASSRRTNTRKETQYF. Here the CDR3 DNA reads TGTGCCAGCAGCAGAAGGACGAACACCAGAAAAGAGACCCAGTACTTC.

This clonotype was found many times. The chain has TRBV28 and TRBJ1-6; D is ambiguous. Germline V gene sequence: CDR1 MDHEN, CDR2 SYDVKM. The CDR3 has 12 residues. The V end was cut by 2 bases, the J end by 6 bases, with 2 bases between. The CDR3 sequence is CASSLPNSPLHF. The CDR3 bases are TGTGCCAGCAGTTTACCTAATTCACCCCTCCACTTT.

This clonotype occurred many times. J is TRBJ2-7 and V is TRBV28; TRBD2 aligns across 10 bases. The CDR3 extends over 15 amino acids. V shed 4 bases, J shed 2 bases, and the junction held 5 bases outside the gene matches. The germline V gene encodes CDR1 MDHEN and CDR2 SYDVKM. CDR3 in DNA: TGTGCCAGCAGTTCCCCAGCGGGGGGGACCTACGAGCAGTACTTC. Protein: CASSSPAGGTYEQYF. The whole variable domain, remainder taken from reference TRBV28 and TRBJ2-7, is DVKVTQSSRYLVKRTGEKVFLECVQDMDHENMFWYRQDPGLGLRLIYFSYDVKMKEKGDIPEGYSVSREKKERFSLILESASTNQTSMYLCASSSPAGGTYEQYFGPGTRLTVT.

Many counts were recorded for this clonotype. The CDR3 bases are TGTGCCAGCAGTTCCCAGACAGGGAAGGCTGAAGCTTTCTTT. It is translated as CASSSQTGKAEAFF. The chain employs TRBV28 and TRBJ1-1; 7 bases match TRBD1. This CDR3 region has 14 residues. Per the germline V gene, CDR1 is MDHEN and CDR2 is SYDVKM. The trim removed 4 bases at V and 6 bases at J, leaving 8 bases unmatched.

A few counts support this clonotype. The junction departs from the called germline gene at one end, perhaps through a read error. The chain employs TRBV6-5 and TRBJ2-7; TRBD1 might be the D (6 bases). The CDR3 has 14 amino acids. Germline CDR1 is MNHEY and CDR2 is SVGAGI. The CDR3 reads CASSLAGDSSEQYF. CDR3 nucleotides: TGTGCCAGCAGTTTAGCAGGGGATTCCTCCGAGCAGTACTTC.

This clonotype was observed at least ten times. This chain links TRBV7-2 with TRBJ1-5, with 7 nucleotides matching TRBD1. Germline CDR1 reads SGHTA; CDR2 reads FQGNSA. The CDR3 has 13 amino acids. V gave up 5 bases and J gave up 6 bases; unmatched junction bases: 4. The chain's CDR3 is CASSRQGLQPQHF. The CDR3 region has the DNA TGTGCCAGCAGCCGACAGGGACTTCAGCCCCAGCATTTT.

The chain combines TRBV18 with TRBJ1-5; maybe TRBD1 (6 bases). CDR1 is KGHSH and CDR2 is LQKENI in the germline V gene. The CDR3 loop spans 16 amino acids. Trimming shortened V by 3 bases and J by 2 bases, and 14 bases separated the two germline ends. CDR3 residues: CASSPIDRTGNQPQHF. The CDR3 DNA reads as TGTGCCAGCTCACCGATAGACAGGACGGGCAATCAGCCCCAGCATTTT.

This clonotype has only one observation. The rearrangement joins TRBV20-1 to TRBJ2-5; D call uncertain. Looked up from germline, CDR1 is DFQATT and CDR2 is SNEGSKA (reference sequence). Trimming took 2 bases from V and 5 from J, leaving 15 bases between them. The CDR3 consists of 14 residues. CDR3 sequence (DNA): TGCAGTGCTAGACCTGATAGCCTGCGGGAGACCCAGTACTTC. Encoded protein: CSARPDSLRETQYF.

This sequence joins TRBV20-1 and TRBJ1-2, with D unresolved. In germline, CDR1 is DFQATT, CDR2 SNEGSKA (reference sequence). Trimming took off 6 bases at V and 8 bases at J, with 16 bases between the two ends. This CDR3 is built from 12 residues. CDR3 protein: CSAMRSMGGYTF. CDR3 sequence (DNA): TGCAGTGCCATGCGGTCCATGGGGGGCTACACCTTC.

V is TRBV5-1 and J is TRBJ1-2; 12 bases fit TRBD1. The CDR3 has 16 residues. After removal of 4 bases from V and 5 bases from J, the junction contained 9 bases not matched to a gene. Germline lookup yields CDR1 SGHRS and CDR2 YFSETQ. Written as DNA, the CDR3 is TGCGCCAGCAGCCTGACATCGGGACAGGGGGCGTATGGCTACACCTTC. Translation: CASSLTSGQGAYGYTF.

The CDR3 DNA reads TGTGCCAGCAGCCCACAGTCCCCCGGTGGCACCTTC. This sequence encodes CASSPQSPGGTF. The chain employs TRBV11-2 and TRBJ1-2, with no clear D. The V and J ends lost 5 bases and 13 bases respectively, with 17 bases between them. Looked up from germline, CDR1 is SGHAT and CDR2 is FQNNGV. The CDR3 spans 12 residues.

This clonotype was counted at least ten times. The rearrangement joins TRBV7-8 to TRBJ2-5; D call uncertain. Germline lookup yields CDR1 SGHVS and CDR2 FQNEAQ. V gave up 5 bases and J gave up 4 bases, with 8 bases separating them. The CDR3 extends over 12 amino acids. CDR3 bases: TGTGCCAGCAGCCCAGAAGGAGAGACCCAGTACTTC. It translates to CASSPEGETQYF.

This CDR3 reads CSARSHGDTEAFF. The CDR3 DNA follows: TGCAGTGCTAGGAGCCATGGGGACACTGAAGCTTTCTTT. This sequence joins TRBV20-1 and TRBJ1-1; D not certain. This CDR3 has 13 residues. Per germline, CDR1 DFQATT and CDR2 SNEGSKA (reference sequence). V lost 3 bases and J lost 3, with 11 bases in between.

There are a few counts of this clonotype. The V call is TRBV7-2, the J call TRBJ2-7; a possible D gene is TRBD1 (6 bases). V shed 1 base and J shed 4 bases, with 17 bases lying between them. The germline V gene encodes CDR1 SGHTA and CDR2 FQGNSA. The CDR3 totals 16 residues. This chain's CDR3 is CASSLEVTGEFYEQYF. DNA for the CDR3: TGTGCCAGCAGCTTAGAAGTGACAGGCGAATTTTACGAGCAGTACTTC.

CDR3 loop: CASSLRSTADTQYF. CDR3 in DNA: TGTGCCAGCAGCTTAAGATCAACTGCAGATACGCAGTATTTT. The chain joins TRBV7-3 to TRBJ2-3; no reliable D call. The CDR3 sequence is 14 residues long. Trimming cost V 1 base and J 4 bases, with 9 bases left between them. Germline loops: CDR1 SGHTA, CDR2 FQGTGA.

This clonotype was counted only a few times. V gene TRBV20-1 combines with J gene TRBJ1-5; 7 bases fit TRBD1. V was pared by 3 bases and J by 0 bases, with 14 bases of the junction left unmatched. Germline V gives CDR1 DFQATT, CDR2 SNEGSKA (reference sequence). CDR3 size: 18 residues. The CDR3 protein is CSARVDRARMNSNQPQHF. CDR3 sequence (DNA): TGCAGTGCTAGGGTAGACAGGGCCAGAATGAATAGCAATCAGCCCCAGCATTTT.

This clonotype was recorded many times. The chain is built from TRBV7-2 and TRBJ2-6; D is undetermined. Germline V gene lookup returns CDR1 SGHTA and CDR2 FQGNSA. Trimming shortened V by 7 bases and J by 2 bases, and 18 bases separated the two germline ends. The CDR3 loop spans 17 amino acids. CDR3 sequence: CASIAWAASTGANVLTF. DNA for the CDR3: TGTGCCAGCATCGCTTGGGCGGCGAGCACTGGGGCCAACGTCCTGACTTTC.

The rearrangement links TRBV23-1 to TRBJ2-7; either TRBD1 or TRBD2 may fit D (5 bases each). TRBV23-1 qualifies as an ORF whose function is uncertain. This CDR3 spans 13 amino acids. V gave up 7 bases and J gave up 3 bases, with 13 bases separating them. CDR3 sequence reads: CASIIMRGYEQYF. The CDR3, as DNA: TGCGCCAGCATAATAATGAGGGGCTACGAGCAGTACTTC.

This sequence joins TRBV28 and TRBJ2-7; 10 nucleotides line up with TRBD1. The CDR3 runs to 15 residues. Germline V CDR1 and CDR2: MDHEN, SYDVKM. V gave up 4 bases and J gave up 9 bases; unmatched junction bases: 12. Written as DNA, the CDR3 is TGTGCCAGCAGTTGGAGGGACAGGGGTAGTTTACCGCAGTACTTC. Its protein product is CASSWRDRGSLPQYF.

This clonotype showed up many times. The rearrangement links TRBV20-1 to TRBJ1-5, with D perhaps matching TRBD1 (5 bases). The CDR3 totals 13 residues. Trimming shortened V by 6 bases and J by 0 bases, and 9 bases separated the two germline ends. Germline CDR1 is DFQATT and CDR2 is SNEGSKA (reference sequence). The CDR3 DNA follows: TGCAGTGCCCTGACAGATAGCAATCAGCCCCAGCATTTT. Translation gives CSALTDSNQPQHF.

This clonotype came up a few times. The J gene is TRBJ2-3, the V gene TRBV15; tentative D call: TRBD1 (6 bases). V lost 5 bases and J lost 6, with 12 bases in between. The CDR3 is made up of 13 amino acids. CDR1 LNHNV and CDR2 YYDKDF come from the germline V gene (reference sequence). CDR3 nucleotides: TGTGCCACCAGCGCACAAACAGGGGATACGCAGTATTTT. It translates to CATSAQTGDTQYF.

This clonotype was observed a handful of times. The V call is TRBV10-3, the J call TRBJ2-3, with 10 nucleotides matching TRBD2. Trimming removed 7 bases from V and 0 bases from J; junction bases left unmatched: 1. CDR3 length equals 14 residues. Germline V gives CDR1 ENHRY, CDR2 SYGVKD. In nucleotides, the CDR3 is TGTGCCATCAAACTAGCGGGGAGCACAGATACGCAGTATTTT. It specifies CAIKLAGSTDTQYF.

The CDR3 is CASSQDVGVWADTQYF. CDR3 nucleotide sequence: TGCGCCAGCAGCCAAGATGTCGGGGTGTGGGCAGATACGCAGTATTTT. The chain joins TRBV4-3 to TRBJ2-3, with a possible D match to TRBD2 (5 bases). CDR1 and CDR2 (germline): LGHNA, YSLEER. Trimming left V 0 bases short and J 4 bases short, with 14 bases between. The CDR3 is 16 amino acids.

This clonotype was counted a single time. The CDR3 loop is CASSYGGAQEYEQYF. As DNA, the CDR3 is TGTGCCAGCAGTTACGGGGGTGCGCAGGAATACGAGCAGTACTTC. This chain joins TRBV6-5 and TRBJ2-7, with D possibly called TRBD1 or TRBD2 (5 bases each). Germline V gene data show CDR1 as MNHEY and CDR2 as SVGAGI. The CDR3 totals 15 residues. Between the trimmed V and J ends, which lost 2 bases and 4 bases, there was a span of 15 bases.

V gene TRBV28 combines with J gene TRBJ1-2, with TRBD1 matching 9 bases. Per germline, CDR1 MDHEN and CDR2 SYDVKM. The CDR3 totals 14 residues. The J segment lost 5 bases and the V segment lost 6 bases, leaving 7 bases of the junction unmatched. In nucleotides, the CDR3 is TGTGCCAGCAGAGGGGACAGGGTAGTTTATGGCTACACCTTC. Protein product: CASRGDRVVYGYTF.

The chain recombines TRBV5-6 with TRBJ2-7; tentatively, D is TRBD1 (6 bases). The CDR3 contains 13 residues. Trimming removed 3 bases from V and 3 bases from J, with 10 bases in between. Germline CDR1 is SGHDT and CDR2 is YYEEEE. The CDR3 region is CASSSGTIYEQYF. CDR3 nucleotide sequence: TGTGCCAGCAGCTCCGGGACAATCTACGAGCAGTACTTC.

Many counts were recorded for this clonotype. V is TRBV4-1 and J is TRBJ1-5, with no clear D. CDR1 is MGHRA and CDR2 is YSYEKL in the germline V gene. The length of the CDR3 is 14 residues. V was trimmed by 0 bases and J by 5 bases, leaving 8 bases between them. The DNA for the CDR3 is TGCGCCAGCAGCCAAGAACGATGGGATCAGCCCCAGCATTTT. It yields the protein CASSQERWDQPQHF.